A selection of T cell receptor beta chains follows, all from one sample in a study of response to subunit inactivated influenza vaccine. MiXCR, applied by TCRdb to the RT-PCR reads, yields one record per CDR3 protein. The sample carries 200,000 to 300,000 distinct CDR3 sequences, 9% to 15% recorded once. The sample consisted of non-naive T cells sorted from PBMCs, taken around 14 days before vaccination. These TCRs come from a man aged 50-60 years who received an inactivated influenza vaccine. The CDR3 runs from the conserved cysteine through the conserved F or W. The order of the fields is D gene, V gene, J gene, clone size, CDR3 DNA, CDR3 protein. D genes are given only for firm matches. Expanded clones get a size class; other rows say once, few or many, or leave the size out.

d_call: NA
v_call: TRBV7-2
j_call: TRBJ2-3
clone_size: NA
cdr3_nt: TGTGCCAGCAGCTTAGGGGCCCCTCCTTCTACGCAGTATTTT
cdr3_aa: CASSLGAPPSTQYF

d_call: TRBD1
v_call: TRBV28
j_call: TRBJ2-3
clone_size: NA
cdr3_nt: TGTGCCAGCAGTTCCCCTGGGGACAGGGGGACAGATACGCAGTATTTT
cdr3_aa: CASSSPGDRGTDTQYF

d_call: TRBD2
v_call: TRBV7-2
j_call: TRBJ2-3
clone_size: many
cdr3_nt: TGTGCCAGCAGCTTGCCCTCCGGGACTAGCGGGGGATCGCAGTATTTT
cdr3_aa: CASSLPSGTSGGSQYF

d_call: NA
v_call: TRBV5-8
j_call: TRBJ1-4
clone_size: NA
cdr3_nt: TGTGCCAGCAGCCGGGGCATAGGAACTAATGAAAAACTGTTTTTT
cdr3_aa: CASSRGIGTNEKLFF

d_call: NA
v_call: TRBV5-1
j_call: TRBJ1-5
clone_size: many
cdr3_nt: TGCGCCAGCAGCTTGGGAGGGGAGAGCAATCAGCCCCAGCATTTT
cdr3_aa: CASSLGGESNQPQHF

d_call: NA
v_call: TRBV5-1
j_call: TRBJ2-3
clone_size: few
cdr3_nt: TGCGCCAGCAAGACAACAGATACGCAGTATTTT
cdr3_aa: CASKTTDTQYF

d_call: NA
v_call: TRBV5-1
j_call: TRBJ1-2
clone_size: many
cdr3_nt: TGCGCCAGCAGCTTGGAGGTATCCGGCGGCTACACCTTC
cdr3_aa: CASSLEVSGGYTF

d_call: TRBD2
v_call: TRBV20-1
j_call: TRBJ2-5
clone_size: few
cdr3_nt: TGCAGTGCGAGGTCGGGGGGGCGGGAGACCCAGTACTTC
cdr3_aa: CSARSGGRETQYF

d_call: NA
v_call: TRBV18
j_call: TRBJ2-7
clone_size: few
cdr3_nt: TGTGCCAGCTCACCAAAACGGGTGGCGGGACTGGACTACTACGAGCAGTACTTC
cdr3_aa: CASSPKRVAGLDYYEQYF

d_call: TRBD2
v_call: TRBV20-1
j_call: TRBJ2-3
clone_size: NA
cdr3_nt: TGCAGTGCTGAAGGACTAGCGGCCGGGTATGGCACAGATACGCAGTATTTT
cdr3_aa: CSAEGLAAGYGTDTQYF

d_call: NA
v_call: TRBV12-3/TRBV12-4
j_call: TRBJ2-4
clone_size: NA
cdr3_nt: TGTGCCAGCAGTTTACGACAGGAAAAAAACATTCAGTACTTC
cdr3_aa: CASSLRQEKNIQYF

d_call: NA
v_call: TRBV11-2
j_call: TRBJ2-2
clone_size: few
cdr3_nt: TGTGCCAGCAGGCTTGCGTCACTGCTGAACACCGGGGAGCTGTTTTTT
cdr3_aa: CASRLASLLNTGELFF

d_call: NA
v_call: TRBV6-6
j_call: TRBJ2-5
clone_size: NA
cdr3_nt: TGTGCCAGCAGTTGGAGCCAAGAGACCCAGTACTTC
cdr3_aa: CASSWSQETQYF

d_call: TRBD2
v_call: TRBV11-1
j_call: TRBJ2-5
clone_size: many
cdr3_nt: TGTGCCAGCAGCTTAAGGGAAGTAGCGGGAGATACAGATGTGACCCAGTACTTC
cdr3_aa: CASSLREVAGDTDVTQYF

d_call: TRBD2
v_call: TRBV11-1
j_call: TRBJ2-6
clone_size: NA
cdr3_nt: TGTGCCAGCAGCCCGGGGAGGGCAGGATTCTCTGGGGCCAACGTCCTGACTTTC
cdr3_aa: CASSPGRAGFSGANVLTF

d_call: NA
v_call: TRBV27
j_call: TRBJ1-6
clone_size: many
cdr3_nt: TGTGCCAGCAGCCACCGCCGTGGGGATTCACCCCTCCACTTT
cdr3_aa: CASSHRRGDSPLHF

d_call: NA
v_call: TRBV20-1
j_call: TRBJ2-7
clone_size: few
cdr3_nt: TGCAGTGCTAGCTCAGGACAGAGTACCTACGAGCAGTACTTC
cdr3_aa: CSASSGQSTYEQYF

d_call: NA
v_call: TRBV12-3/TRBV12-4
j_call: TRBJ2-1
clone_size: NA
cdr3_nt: TGTGCCAGCAGAACAGGGTATGAGCAGTTCTTC
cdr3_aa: CASRTGYEQFF

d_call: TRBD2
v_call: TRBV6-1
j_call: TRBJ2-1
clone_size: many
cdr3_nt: TGTGCCAGCAGGATGGGACTAGCGGGCAAATACAATGAGCAGTTCTTC
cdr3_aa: CASRMGLAGKYNEQFF

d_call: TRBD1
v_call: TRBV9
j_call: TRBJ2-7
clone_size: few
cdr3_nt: TGTGCCAGCAGCCCGGATTGGGGACAGATCTACGAGCAGTACTTC
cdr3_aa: CASSPDWGQIYEQYF

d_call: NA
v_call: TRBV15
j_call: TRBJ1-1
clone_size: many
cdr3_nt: TGTGCCACCAGCAGAGATGGGAAAGGAGGGGCTTTCTTT
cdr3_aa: CATSRDGKGGAFF

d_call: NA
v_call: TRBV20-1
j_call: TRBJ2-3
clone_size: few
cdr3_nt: TGCAGTGCTAGACTACCAGGCACAGATACGCAGTATTTT
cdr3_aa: CSARLPGTDTQYF

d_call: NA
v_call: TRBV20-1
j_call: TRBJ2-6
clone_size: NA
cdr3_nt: TGCAGTGCTAGTGGAGACACTGGGGCCAACGTCCTGACTTTC
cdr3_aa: CSASGDTGANVLTF

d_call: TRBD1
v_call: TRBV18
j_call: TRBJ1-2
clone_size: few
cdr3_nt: TGTGCCAGCTCACCGATGGGACAGTATGGTGGAGACTATGGCTACACCTTC
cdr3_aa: CASSPMGQYGGDYGYTF

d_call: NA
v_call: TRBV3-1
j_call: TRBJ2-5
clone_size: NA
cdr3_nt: TGTGCCAGCAGCCAATGGGGACTTAAACTGCAAGAGACCCAGTACTTC
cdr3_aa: CASSQWGLKLQETQYF

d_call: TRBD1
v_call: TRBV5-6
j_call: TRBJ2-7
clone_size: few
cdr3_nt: TGTGCCAGCAGCTACCCGGGACAGTCCTACGAGCAGTACTTC
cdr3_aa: CASSYPGQSYEQYF

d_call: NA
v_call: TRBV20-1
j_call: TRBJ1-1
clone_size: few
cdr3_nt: TGCAGTGCTAGACTTGGCCAGGGGCACACTGAAGCTTTCTTT
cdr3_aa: CSARLGQGHTEAFF

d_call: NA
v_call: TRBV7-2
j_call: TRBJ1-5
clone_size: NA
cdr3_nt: TGTGCCAGCAGCCTCCGAATCGGAGAAGATCAGCCCCTGCATTTT
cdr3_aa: CASSLRIGEDQPLHF

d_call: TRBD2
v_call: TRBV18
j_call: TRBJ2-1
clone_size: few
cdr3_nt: TGTGCCAGCTCACCACGGCTCGGGACTAGCGAGAACAATGAGCAGTTCTTC
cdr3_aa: CASSPRLGTSENNEQFF

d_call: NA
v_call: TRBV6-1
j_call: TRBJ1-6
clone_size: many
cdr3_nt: TGTGCCAGCACCCAGCTCTCCTATAATTCACCCCTCCACTTT
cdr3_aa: CASTQLSYNSPLHF

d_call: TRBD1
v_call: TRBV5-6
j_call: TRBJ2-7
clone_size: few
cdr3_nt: TGTGCCAGCAGCCTGACACAGGGGGAAGAGCAGTACTTC
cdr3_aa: CASSLTQGEEQYF

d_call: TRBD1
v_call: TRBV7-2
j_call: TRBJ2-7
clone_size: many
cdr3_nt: TGTGCCAGCAGCAAGACAGGGGGCTCCTACGAGCAGTACTTC
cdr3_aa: CASSKTGGSYEQYF

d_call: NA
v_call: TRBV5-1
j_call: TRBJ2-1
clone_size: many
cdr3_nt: TGCGCCAGCAGCTTGGAGGCCGATGTCTACCTCTACAATGAGCAGTTCTTC
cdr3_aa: CASSLEADVYLYNEQFF

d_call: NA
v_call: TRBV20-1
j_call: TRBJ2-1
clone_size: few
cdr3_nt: TGCAGTGCTAGGTTCAGTGGGGGGTTCGATGAGCAGTTCTTC
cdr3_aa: CSARFSGGFDEQFF

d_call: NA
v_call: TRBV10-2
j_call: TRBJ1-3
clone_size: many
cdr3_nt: TGCGCCAGCAGTGAGGACGGGGGATTGATAAGCTCTGGAAACACCATATATTTT
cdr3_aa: CASSEDGGLISSGNTIYF

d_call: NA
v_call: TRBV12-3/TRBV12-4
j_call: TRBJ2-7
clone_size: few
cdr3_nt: TGTGCCAGCAGTAATCGGGCGAGTGGAGAGCAGTACTTC
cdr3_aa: CASSNRASGEQYF

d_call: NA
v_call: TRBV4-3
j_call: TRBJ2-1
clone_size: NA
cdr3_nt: TGCGCCAGCAGCCAAGGGACCCCTTCGATACGGCAGCAGTTCTTC
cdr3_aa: CASSQGTPSIRQQFF

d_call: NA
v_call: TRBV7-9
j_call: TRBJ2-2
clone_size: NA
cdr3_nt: TGTGCCAGTGGTTGGGCCGGGGAGCTGTTTTTT
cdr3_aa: CASGWAGELFF

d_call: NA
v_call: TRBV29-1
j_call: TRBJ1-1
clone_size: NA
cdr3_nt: TGCAGCGTTCGAGAGGGAGTCGGAGCTTTCTTT
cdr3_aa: CSVREGVGAFF

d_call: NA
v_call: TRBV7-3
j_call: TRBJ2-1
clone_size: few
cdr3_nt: TGTGCCAGCAGCTTACGTGCCGGGGACAATGAGCAGTTCTTC
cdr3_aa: CASSLRAGDNEQFF

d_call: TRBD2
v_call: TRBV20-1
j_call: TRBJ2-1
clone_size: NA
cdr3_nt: TGCAGTGCTAGACCCCCGAGAACTAGCGGGTACAATGAGCAGTTCTTC
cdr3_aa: CSARPPRTSGYNEQFF